These 15 T cell receptor beta chains were all obtained from the same sample, sequenced in a study of Graves' ophthalmopathy and Graves' hyperthyroidism. TCR beta CDR3 amplification used RNA transcripts. After a first-round RT-PCR with HTBI primers, a second-round multiplex PCR was run. Each CDR3 protein gets one entry after TCRdb re-called the multiplex PCR reads with MiXCR. This table holds 45,000 to 60,000 distinct CDR3 sequences, approximately 50% found once. Material: peripheral blood. Receptors originate from an adult woman with Graves' ophthalmopathy.

This clonotype has at least ten counts. J is TRBJ2-5 and V is TRBV5-1; D ambiguous. The V gene's germline CDR1 is SGHRS and CDR2 YFSETQ. Trimming removed 6 bases from V and 2 bases from J, with 11 bases in between. The CDR3 sequence is 13 residues long. CDR3 DNA sequence: TGCGCCAGCACCAATCCACAACAAGAGACCCAGTACTTC. This gives the protein CASTNPQQETQYF.

The rearrangement links TRBV24-1 to TRBJ2-3, with D tentatively TRBD1 (5 bases). V dropped 1 base and J dropped 2 bases, with 9 bases sitting between them. The CDR3 loop spans 15 amino acids. The germline V gene has CDR1 KGHDR and CDR2 SFDVKD. CDR3 loop: CATSDLQDSTDTQYF. CDR3 DNA sequence: TGTGCCACCAGTGATTTACAGGATTCCACAGATACGCAGTATTTT.

In its sample, this clonotype was seen many times. The rearrangement joins TRBV6-6 to TRBJ2-7; possible D gene TRBD2, 6 bases. V dropped 7 bases and J dropped 4 bases, with 14 bases sitting between them. The CDR3 sequence is 13 residues long. Germline V gene data show CDR1 as MNHNY and CDR2 as SVGAGI (reference sequence). CDR3 region: CASTLALVYEQYF. In DNA form, the CDR3 reads TGTGCCAGCACTCTAGCGCTAGTTTACGAGCAGTACTTC.

This clonotype showed up just once. A much larger clonotype is one base distant, so this may be a read error. The CDR3 protein is CSAGDTGTLGSVQFF. DNA of the CDR3: TGCAGTGCTGGAGATACAGGCACCTTGGGGAGTGTGCAGTTCTTC. J is TRBJ2-1 and V is TRBV20-1; D possibly matches TRBD1 or TRBD2 (5 bases each). CDR3 length: 15 amino acids. CDR1 is DFQATT and CDR2 is SNEGSKA in the germline V gene (reference sequence).

This clonotype is labeled as medium-sized. V and J are TRBV24-1 and TRBJ2-7, with 11 bases fitting TRBD2. The CDR3 has 17 residues. Germline CDR1 KGHDR, CDR2 SFDVKD. J was trimmed by 3 bases and V by 4 bases; bases with no gene match: 10. The chain's CDR3 is CATSDSRASGRNYEQYF. CDR3 DNA: TGTGCCACCAGTGACTCAAGGGCTAGCGGGAGGAACTACGAGCAGTACTTC.

The rearrangement uses TRBV7-3 and TRBJ1-3; a weak D match, TRBD1 (6 bases). The CDR3 totals 16 residues. Germline V lookup: CDR1 SGHTA, CDR2 FQGTGA. V lost 0 bases, J lost 5 bases, and 14 bases lay in between. Here the CDR3 reads CASSLTFGGARNTIYF. Written as DNA, the CDR3 is TGTGCCAGCAGCTTAACGTTTGGGGGGGCTCGAAACACCATATATTTT.

The chain joins TRBV29-1 to TRBJ1-5, with no clear D. Per germline, CDR1 SQVTM and CDR2 ANQGSEA. This CDR3 comprises 13 residues. The V gene lost 0 bases and the J gene lost 1 base, with 4 bases spanning the gap. In nucleotides, the CDR3 is TGCAGCGTTGAAGAAGGGAGCAATCAGCCCCAGCATTTT. As protein: CSVEEGSNQPQHF.

J is TRBJ2-2 and V is TRBV20-1; D may match TRBD1 or TRBD2 (5 bases each). The V end lost 5 bases, the J end lost 4 bases, and 14 bases lay between the germline ends. The germline V gene has CDR1 DFQATT and CDR2 SNEGSKA (reference sequence). This CDR3 region has 14 residues. CDR3 loop: CSAGGGLVTGELFF. The CDR3 DNA sequence: TGCAGTGCTGGTGGGGGATTGGTCACCGGGGAGCTGTTTTTT.

V gene TRBV24-1 combines with J gene TRBJ2-1; tentative D call: TRBD2 (6 bases). Trimming removed 5 bases from V and 8 bases from J, with 15 bases in between. CDR1 and CDR2 from the germline V gene are KGHDR and SFDVKD. The CDR3 is 14 amino acids. The CDR3 sequence: CATSGTGVQDEQFF. The CDR3, as DNA: TGTGCCACCAGTGGGACGGGAGTGCAAGATGAGCAGTTCTTC.

This clonotype was recorded once. V usage is TRBV7-2 and J usage is TRBJ1-1; no clear D gene. The CDR3 runs 12 residues. V gave up 6 bases and J gave up 8 bases, with 13 bases separating them. Per the germline V gene, CDR1 is SGHTA and CDR2 is FQGNSA. The DNA for the CDR3 is TGTGCCAGCAGTGTAAAAGGAGGGGAAGCTTTCTTT. Translated, it gives CASSVKGGEAFF.

The sample holds many counts of this clonotype. This CDR3 fails to terminate in the conserved phenylalanine or tryptophan, so it likely reflects a read error. The chain couples TRBV11-3 to TRBJ2-7; 10 bases map to TRBD1. This CDR3 has 12 amino acids. The trim removed 5 bases at V and 10 bases at J, leaving 5 bases unmatched. The germline CDR1 and CDR2 sequences are SGHNT and YENEEA. CDR3 region: CASSHGTGDQYL. DNA of the CDR3: TGTGCCAGCAGCCACGGGACAGGGGATCAGTACCTC.

V gene TRBV14 combines with J gene TRBJ1-1; tentatively, D is TRBD1 (6 bases). Germline V CDR1 and CDR2: SGHDN, FVKESK. The CDR3 has 16 amino acids. Trimming took 1 base from V and 1 from J, leaving 13 bases between them. CDR3 loop: CASSQGRGAPNTEAFF. Here the CDR3 DNA reads TGTGCCAGCAGCCAAGGGCGGGGGGCGCCGAACACTGAAGCTTTCTTT.

The J gene is TRBJ2-5, the V gene TRBV7-9, with 8 bases matching TRBD1. V dropped 5 bases and J dropped 4; count of bases not matched to a gene: 18. The V gene's germline CDR1 is SEHNR and CDR2 FQNEAQ (reference sequence). There are 18 residues in the CDR3. The CDR3 DNA reads TGTGCCAGCAGCCGTGGACAGGGCCTGGTTCGAGACCCAGAGACCCAGTACTTC. It specifies CASSRGQGLVRDPETQYF.

The table lists this clonotype with many counts. The rearrangement joins TRBV5-1 to TRBJ2-5, with 9 positions matching TRBD1. The CDR3 sequence is 15 residues long. CDR1 is SGHRS and CDR2 is YFSETQ in the germline V gene. V dropped 4 bases and J dropped 4; count of bases not matched to a gene: 8. CDR3 nucleotide sequence: TGCGCCAGCAGCCACGGGACAGGGTGGAGAGAGACCCAGTACTTC. This sequence encodes CASSHGTGWRETQYF.

On this clonotype itself: A junction boundary mismatches the germline segment, possibly from a read error. The genes are TRBV20-1 and TRBJ1-1; D may be TRBD1 (6 bases). The CDR3 extends over 15 amino acids. The germline CDR1 and CDR2 sequences are DFQATT and SNEGSKA (reference sequence). The CDR3, as DNA: TGCAGTGCTGAGGCGCAGGACAGTACGAACACTGAAGCTCTCTTT. It codes for CSAEAQDSTNTEALF.